This TCR beta chain was identified during a study of CD4 T cells in relation to SARS-CoV-2 and coronaviruses. Some clones are missing from TCRdb's copy, which holds only in-frame ones; the method was immunoSEQ multiplex PCR. The sample lists about 39,000 clones; under 85% were seen once. Of note for this clone: Its specificity is not known.

Looked up from germline, CDR1 is SNHLY and CDR2 is FYNNEI. The CDR3 spans 13 residues. The V end was cut by 4 bases, the J end by 6 bases, with 13 bases between. The receptor was isolated from an adult with COVID-19. The chain is built from TRBV2 and TRBJ2-7; maybe TRBD2 (5 bases). Input material: memory CD4+ T cells from PBMCs, cultured in vitro. CDR3 in amino acids: CASSAFSGGEQYF. The CDR3 DNA reads TGTGCCAGCAGTGCCTTCAGCGGAGGCGAGCAGTACTTC.